These 32 T cell receptor beta chains originate from one sample sequenced in a study of early stage breast cancer tumors. Profiling relied on immunoSEQ multiplex PCR, and the TCRdb table lists in-frame clones only, not all of them. The repertoire holds about 51,000 clones, around 78% seen once, with 3% to 4% in the top ten. Input material: blood. The receptors here all came from a person in their 40s with breast cancer.

The genes are TRBV11-2 and TRBJ1-1, with D unclear. V dropped 5 bases and J dropped 0 bases, with 4 bases sitting between them. The V gene's germline CDR1 is SGHAT and CDR2 FQNNGV. The CDR3 length is 12 residues. Written as DNA, the CDR3 is TGTGCCAGCAGCCCGATGAACACTGAAGCTTTCTTT. Translated, it gives CASSPMNTEAFF.

The J gene is TRBJ2-7, the V gene TRBV4-2, with D possibly being TRBD1 (5 bases). The CDR3 is 16 residues long. Trimming cost V 0 bases and J 2 bases, with 14 bases left between them. Germline V gene sequence: CDR1 LGHNA, CDR2 YNFKEQ. The CDR3 reads CASSQDIGDGTYEQYF. CDR3 sequence (DNA): TGTGCCAGCAGCCAAGATATAGGGGATGGGACCTACGAGCAGTACTTC.

V and J are TRBV5-1 and TRBJ2-3; D may be TRBD1 (6 bases). V lost 5 bases and J lost 0, with 13 bases in between. The CDR3 spans 15 residues. Per the germline V gene, CDR1 is SGHRS and CDR2 is YFSETQ. In DNA, the CDR3 is TGCGCCAGCAGGCCGGACAGTTTGAGCACAGATACGCAGTATTTT. Its translation: CASRPDSLSTDTQYF.

This clone was detected a few times. Relative to the germline gene, one junction end is altered; a read error may explain this. The V call is TRBV27, the J call TRBJ2-7; D gene ambiguous. This CDR3 contains 9 residues. Germline V CDR1 and CDR2: MNHEY, SMNVEV (reference sequence). The CDR3 protein is CASSLAPPF. CDR3 nucleotide sequence: TGTGCCAGCAGTTTGGCCCCCCCCTTC.

V usage is TRBV7-2 and J usage is TRBJ1-2, with TRBD1 matching over 9 bases. This CDR3 is 15 amino acids long. CDR1 is SGHTA, CDR2 FQGNSA, per germline. J gave up 7 bases and V 1 base, and 7 bases lay outside the gene matches. CDR3 residues: CASSLGGTGFGGYTF. DNA for the CDR3: TGTGCCAGCAGCTTAGGAGGGACAGGGTTCGGTGGCTACACCTTC. The variable domain in full, completed from reference TRBV7-2 and TRBJ1-2, reads GAGVSQSPSNKVTEKGKDVELRCDPISGHTALYWYRQSLGQGLEFLIYFQGNSAPDKSGLPSDRFSAERTGGSVSTLTIQRTQQEDSAVYLCASSLGGTGFGGYTFGSGTRLTVV.

V usage is TRBV7-2 and J usage is TRBJ2-3, with 12 bases fitting TRBD2. In germline, CDR1 is SGHTA, CDR2 FQGNSA. After removal of 3 bases from V and 2 bases from J, the junction contained 3 bases not matched to a gene. This CDR3 comprises 16 residues. CDR3 nucleotide sequence: TGTGCCAGCAGCTTGACTAGCGGGAGCCCCACAGATACGCAGTATTTT. Protein sequence: CASSLTSGSPTDTQYF.

The gene calls are TRBV25-1 and TRBJ2-5; a weak D match, TRBD1 (5 bases). CDR3 length equals 14 residues. V lost 6 bases to trimming and J lost 5 bases, with 16 bases between them. Per germline, CDR1 MGHDK and CDR2 SYGVNS. The CDR3 reads CASRGVPRIETQYF. The CDR3 DNA reads as TGTGCCAGCAGAGGGGTCCCGCGCATCGAGACCCAGTACTTC. The full variable domain, rest sourced from reference TRBV25-1 and TRBJ2-5, is EADIYQTPRYLVIGTGKKITLECSQTMGHDKMYWYQQDPGMELHLIHYSYGVNSTEKGDLSSESTVSRIRTEHFPLTLESARPSHTSQYLCASRGVPRIETQYFGPGTRLLVL.

This chain links TRBV9 with TRBJ1-5; D call uncertain. This CDR3 has 13 residues. V lost 3 bases to trimming and J lost 4 bases, with 8 bases between them. Germline CDR1 SGDLS, CDR2 YYNGEE. The CDR3 loop is CASSGTGNQPQHF. In nucleotides, the CDR3 is TGTGCCAGCAGCGGGACCGGTAATCAGCCCCAGCATTTT.

The rearrangement links TRBV6-6 to TRBJ2-3; 9 positions match TRBD2. V dropped 8 bases and J dropped 4; count of bases not matched to a gene: 13. CDR3 length: 16 residues. Germline CDR1 MNHNY, CDR2 SVGAGI (reference sequence). This CDR3 reads CASSPSGGRGADTQYF. The DNA for the CDR3 is TGTGCCAGCTCCCCGAGCGGCGGGAGGGGGGCAGATACGCAGTATTTT.

The sample holds one count of this clone. The chain is built from TRBV6-5 and TRBJ1-4; D unresolved. Germline lookup yields CDR1 MNHEY and CDR2 SVGAGI. Between the trimmed V and J ends, which lost 2 bases and 5 bases, there was a span of 12 bases. The CDR3 covers 15 residues. CDR3 residues: CASSYGGQTNEKLFF. In DNA form, the CDR3 reads TGTGCCAGCAGTTACGGAGGGCAGACAAATGAAAAACTGTTTTTT.

J is TRBJ1-6 and V is TRBV5-6; D is unresolved. V was clipped by 3 bases and J by 18 bases, with 13 bases between them. The CDR3 runs 11 residues. CDR1 is SGHDT, CDR2 YYEEEE, per germline. The CDR3 reads CASSYGTVYHF. For the CDR3, the DNA is TGTGCCAGCAGCTATGGCACAGTTTACCACTTT.

The CDR3 DNA reads TGTGCCAGTAGTTGGACGGGACAGGGAATCCGCCCCCAGCCCCAGCATTTT. It encodes CASSWTGQGIRPQPQHF. The chain uses TRBV19 and TRBJ1-5; TRBD1 matches 9 bases. Per germline, CDR1 LNHDA and CDR2 SQIVND (reference sequence). V lost 5 bases to trimming and J lost 7 bases; unmatched junction nucleotides: 15. This CDR3 comprises 17 residues.

This clone was observed a handful of times. The chain carries TRBV2 and TRBJ1-2; D perhaps matches TRBD1 (5 bases). The ends were cut back, 9 bases at V and 0 bases at J, with 11 bases in the middle. The CDR3 totals 13 residues. The germline gives CDR1 SNHLY, CDR2 FYNNEI. CDR3: CARSGGANYGYTF. The CDR3 coding sequence is TGTGCCAGATCGGGGGGTGCTAACTATGGCTACACCTTC.

This chain uses TRBV18 with TRBJ2-3; D gene uncertain. V was trimmed by 3 bases and J by 5 bases, leaving 12 bases between them. CDR1 KGHSH and CDR2 LQKENI come from the germline V gene. The CDR3 totals 14 residues. CDR3 region: CASSPPNWGDTQYF. The CDR3 nucleotides are TGTGCCAGCTCACCCCCCAACTGGGGAGATACGCAGTATTTT.

This clone was seen only once. The V call is TRBV15, the J call TRBJ2-2, with D possibly TRBD2 on 5 matching bases. CDR1 and CDR2 from the germline V gene are LNHNV and YYDKDF (reference sequence). CDR3 length equals 14 residues. V dropped 5 bases and J dropped 3 bases, with 10 bases sitting between them. CDR3 sequence reads: CATSRGKDTGELFF. CDR3 sequence (DNA): TGTGCCACCAGCCGGGGTAAGGACACCGGGGAGCTGTTTTTT.

This clone turned up a few times. The CDR3 loop reads CASSPFSGNTIYF. Here the CDR3 DNA reads TGTGCCAGCAGCCCTTTTTCTGGAAACACCATATATTTT. The chain links TRBV2 to TRBJ1-3; D remains unclear. V lost 6 bases to trimming and J lost 1 base, with 7 bases between them. The CDR3 is 13 residues long. Germline assignment: CDR1 SNHLY and CDR2 FYNNEI.

The chain recombines TRBV5-1 with TRBJ1-5, with D perhaps TRBD1 (6 bases). The germline CDR1 and CDR2 sequences are SGHRS and YFSETQ. This CDR3 comprises 16 residues. V was clipped by 4 bases and J by 4 bases, with 18 bases between them. The chain's CDR3 is CASSPDRSGANQPQHF. As DNA, the CDR3 is TGCGCCAGCAGCCCGGACCGCTCGGGGGCAAATCAGCCCCAGCATTTT.

The chain uses TRBV5-4 and TRBJ2-3; 8 nucleotides align to TRBD2. The V gene end was trimmed by 2 bases and the J gene end by 6 bases; junction bases not matched to a gene: 11. Germline V lookup: CDR1 SGHNT, CDR2 YYREEE (reference sequence). The CDR3 covers 16 residues. CDR3 bases: TGTGCCAGCAGCTTCCCCACGGGAGGGCCTATCGATACGCAGTATTTT. Translated, it gives CASSFPTGGPIDTQYF. The full variable domain, in which reference TRBV5-4 and TRBJ2-3 provide the parts outside the CDR3, is ETGVTQSPTHLIKTRGQQVTLRCSSQSGHNTVSWYQQALGQGPQFIFQYYREEENGRGNFPPRFSGLQFPNYSSELNVNALELDDSALYLCASSFPTGGPIDTQYFGPGTRLTVL.

The V gene is TRBV27, the J gene TRBJ1-1, with unresolved D. V was clipped by 5 bases and J by 1 base, with 8 bases between them. In germline, CDR1 is MNHEY, CDR2 SMNVEV (reference sequence). There are 13 residues in the CDR3. CDR3 bases: TGTGCCAGCAGTGCCTATGCGAACACTGAAGCTTTCTTT. This sequence encodes CASSAYANTEAFF.

The V gene is TRBV7-8, the J gene TRBJ2-7; maybe TRBD1 (6 bases). Deletions cut 5 bases from V and 2 bases from J, with 13 bases between. CDR1 SGHVS and CDR2 FQNEAQ come from the germline V gene. The CDR3 length is 14 residues. CDR3 residues: CASSPEQGTYEQYF. The CDR3 nucleotides read TGTGCCAGCAGCCCGGAACAGGGAACCTACGAGCAGTACTTC.

The chain employs TRBV21-1 and TRBJ2-7; the DNA was not compared with TRBD2, the D call given in the table. TRBV21-1 is noted as a pseudogene. This CDR3 has 16 residues. CDR3 sequence (DNA): TGTGCCAGCAGCAGATCCGGGACTAGCGACTCCTACGAGCAGTACTTC. It encodes CASSRSGTSDSYEQYF.

V usage is TRBV10-3 and J usage is TRBJ1-2, with a weak D call TRBD1 (5 bases). Trimming removed 0 bases at V and 0 bases at J, with 20 bases between. The CDR3 is made up of 19 amino acids. CDR1 and CDR2 from the germline V gene are ENHRY and SYGVKD. The CDR3 sequence is CAISESSGLAGRSNYGYTF. Written as DNA, the CDR3 is TGTGCCATCAGTGAGTCGAGTGGTCTGGCAGGGAGGTCTAACTATGGCTACACCTTC.

This clone was seen many times. This chain connects TRBV6-6 to TRBJ2-5; no firm D call. Trimming stripped 2 bases from V and 1 base from J, with 8 bases between. The CDR3 consists of 14 residues. CDR1 is MNHNY and CDR2 is SVGAGI in the germline V gene (reference sequence). The CDR3 bases are TGTGCCAGCAGTTACGTCGGCACCCAAGAGACCCAGTACTTC. It is translated as CASSYVGTQETQYF.

The chain links TRBV7-9 to TRBJ2-5; TRBD1 is a possible D gene (6 bases). Germline-derived CDR1 and CDR2 are SEHNR and FQNEAQ (reference sequence). Deletions cut 7 bases from V and 2 bases from J, with 14 bases between. The CDR3 loop spans 14 amino acids. In nucleotides, the CDR3 is TGTGCCAGCAATTTTGGACAGCCACAAGAGACCCAGTACTTC. The encoded protein is CASNFGQPQETQYF. The whole variable domain, filled in from reference TRBV7-9 and TRBJ2-5, reads DTGVSQNPRHKITKRGQNVTFRCDPISEHNRLYWYRQTLGQGPEFLTYFQNEAQLEKSRLLSDRFSAERPKGSFSTLEIQRTEQGDSAMYLCASNFGQPQETQYFGPGTRLLVL.

This rearrangement joins TRBV7-6 to TRBJ2-5; D gene uncertain. Trimming took 3 bases from V and 5 from J, leaving 13 bases between them. The CDR3 runs to 14 residues. The V gene's germline CDR1 is SGHVS and CDR2 FNYEAQ. CDR3 in DNA: TGTGCCAGCAGCTTTATGACCAGCCTGGAGACCCAGTACTTC. Encoded protein: CASSFMTSLETQYF.

The chain couples TRBV29-1 to TRBJ2-7; no firm D call. Germline assignment: CDR1 SQVTM and CDR2 ANQGSEA. V was shortened by 6 bases and J by 2 bases, with 14 bases between the two germline ends. This CDR3 region has 13 residues. The CDR3 loop reads CSVRLQTTYEQYF. CDR3 coding DNA: TGCAGCGTCCGACTCCAAACCACCTACGAGCAGTACTTC.

The chain is built from TRBV30 and TRBJ2-7, with TRBD1 matching over 7 bases. V lost 2 bases, J lost 4 bases, and 8 bases stayed unmatched. This CDR3 has 14 residues. The germline V gene has CDR1 GTSNPN and CDR2 SVGIG (reference sequence). CDR3 amino acids: CAWSIQTGRYEQYF. The CDR3 coding sequence is TGTGCCTGGAGTATTCAGACAGGGCGGTACGAGCAGTACTTC.

The CDR3 DNA is TGCGCCAGCAGCTTGTGGGGCACAGATACGCAGTATTTT. Translated: CASSLWGTDTQYF. The chain couples TRBV5-1 to TRBJ2-3, with D unresolved. The CDR3 covers 13 residues. Germline V gene sequence: CDR1 SGHRS, CDR2 YFSETQ. V lost 1 base and J 1 base, leaving 4 bases between the germline ends.

The chain links TRBV10-3 to TRBJ2-3; no clear D. The CDR3 covers 15 residues. Germline V gene sequence: CDR1 ENHRY, CDR2 SYGVKD. V was trimmed by 3 bases and J by 0 bases, leaving 10 bases between them. The CDR3 nucleotides are TGTGCCATCAGTGAAAGGCACTATAGCACAGATACGCAGTATTTT. As protein: CAISERHYSTDTQYF.

The CDR3 DNA reads as TGTGCCAGCACCCCAGGGGAAATCCAAATAGTAGAGACCCAGTACTTC. Protein sequence: CASTPGEIQIVETQYF. The V and J genes are TRBV27 and TRBJ2-5; D possibly corresponds to TRBD1 (6 bases). V lost 7 bases and J lost 4, with 22 bases in between. Germline CDR1 MNHEY, CDR2 SMNVEV (reference sequence). This CDR3 is 16 amino acids long.

The chain combines TRBV18 with TRBJ2-1; no reliable D call. The germline CDR1 and CDR2 sequences are KGHSH and LQKENI. V dropped 3 bases and J dropped 8 bases, with 11 bases sitting between them. CDR3 length: 13 residues. The CDR3 bases are TGTGCCAGCTCACCGCGGTTGACGCATGAGCAGTTCTTC. Protein sequence: CASSPRLTHEQFF.

The rearrangement joins TRBV5-5 to TRBJ2-7; the match to TRBD1 covers 9 bases. Germline values: CDR1 SGHKS, CDR2 YYEKEE (reference sequence). The CDR3 is 15 amino acids. Losses at the gene ends were 7 bases for V and 7 bases for J; bases not matched to a gene: 15. The DNA of the CDR3 is TGTGCCAGCTCAAAGGCCGGGACAGGGCTAAAAGAGCAGTACTTC. As protein: CASSKAGTGLKEQYF.